Listed here are 19 T cell receptor beta chains from one sample, sequenced in a study of T cell responses to AZD1222 COVID-19 vaccine. Sequencing used immunoSEQ multiplex PCR; TCRdb keeps in-frame clones, though not all of them. This sample has under 150,000 clones, with 90% found just once. Sequenced here: peripheral blood, sampled on day 0 of AZD1222 vaccination. The receptor set was obtained from an adult in good health.

This chain links TRBV12-3 or TRBV12-4 with TRBJ2-2; D is undetermined. V gave up 7 bases and J gave up 5 bases, with 5 bases separating them. The CDR3 has 11 residues. As DNA, the CDR3 is TGTGCCAGCATTTTTACCGGGGAGCTGTTTTTT. This gives the protein CASIFTGELFF.

This chain connects TRBV20-1 to TRBJ2-3; TRBD2 matches at 8 bases. This CDR3 region has 13 residues. V shed 3 bases and J 3 bases; nucleotides not matched to a gene: 2. CDR1 and CDR2 from the germline V gene are DFQATT and SNEGSKA (reference sequence). The CDR3 loop is CSASRLATDTQYF. CDR3 bases: TGCAGTGCTAGTCGACTAGCGACAGATACGCAGTATTTT.

The chain recombines TRBV27 with TRBJ1-6; possibly TRBD1 for D (5 bases). The CDR3 covers 12 residues. V shed 9 bases and J shed 7 bases, with 10 bases lying between them. Germline CDR1 is MNHEY and CDR2 is SMNVEV (reference sequence). CDR3: CASTRQNSPLHF. The CDR3 region has the DNA TGTGCCAGTACTCGACAGAATTCACCCCTCCACTTT.

The genes are TRBV18 and TRBJ2-2, with D uncertain. This CDR3 is built from 15 residues. V shed 2 bases and J shed 0 bases, with 7 bases lying between them. CDR1 and CDR2 from the germline V gene are KGHSH and LQKENI. The CDR3, as DNA: TGTGCCAGCTCACCAGAGAGGCCGAACACCGGGGAGCTGTTTTTT. Protein product: CASSPERPNTGELFF.

The chain has TRBV11-3 and TRBJ2-1, with 10 bases aligning to TRBD1. V gave up 5 bases and J gave up 10 bases; unmatched junction bases: 5. Germline CDR1 reads SGHNT; CDR2 reads YENEEA. The CDR3 loop spans 13 amino acids. The DNA of the CDR3 is TGTGCCAGCAGCCATGACAGGGGGCGCGAGCAGTTCTTC. This gives the protein CASSHDRGREQFF.

V is TRBV3-1 (or the pseudogene TRBV3-2) and J is TRBJ1-6; TRBD1 is a possible D gene (5 bases). The CDR3 sequence is 18 residues long. Trimming pared 0 bases from V and 3 bases from J, leaving 15 bases between. In germline, CDR1 is LGHDT, CDR2 YNNKEL (reference sequence). The CDR3 is CASSQDWAGPRYNSPLHF. The DNA of the CDR3 is TGTGCCAGCAGCCAAGATTGGGCAGGGCCTCGCTATAATTCACCCCTCCACTTT.

The V and J genes are TRBV30 and TRBJ2-2; D uncertain. Trimming cost V 5 bases and J 6 bases, with 10 bases left between them. The CDR3 runs to 12 residues. From germline, CDR1 is GTSNPN and CDR2 SVGIG (reference sequence). CDR3 region: CAWSLSAGELFF. CDR3 nucleotides: TGTGCCTGGTCACTGTCGGCCGGGGAGCTGTTTTTT.

The chain combines TRBV6-6 with TRBJ2-7; TRBD2 matches at 12 bases. V lost 5 bases to trimming and J lost 6 bases; unmatched junction nucleotides: 8. CDR3 length equals 15 residues. Germline V gene lookup returns CDR1 MNHNY and CDR2 SVGAGI (reference sequence). The CDR3 nucleotides are TGTGCCAGCAGTCCCTCTAGCGGGAGGGCCGGCGAGCAGTACTTC. Translation: CASSPSSGRAGEQYF.

V gene TRBV5-1 combines with J gene TRBJ2-2; 8 bases are a match to TRBD2. Trimming took 0 bases from V and 7 from J; bases not matched to a gene: 5. The germline V gene has CDR1 SGHRS and CDR2 YFSETQ. This CDR3 has 15 amino acids. As DNA, the CDR3 is TGCGCCAGCAGCTTGGGCGGACTAGCAGGCGGGGAGCTGTTTTTT. This codes for CASSLGGLAGGELFF.

The V and J genes are TRBV7-2 and TRBJ2-3; D assignment may be TRBD1 or TRBD2 (5 bases each). The CDR3 is 17 amino acids. Looked up from germline, CDR1 is SGHTA and CDR2 is FQGNSA. V was trimmed by 2 bases and J by 4 bases, leaving 19 bases between them. The CDR3 loop reads CASSLSPGRSGPDTQYF. CDR3 bases: TGTGCCAGCAGCTTATCCCCGGGGCGGTCGGGCCCAGATACGCAGTATTTT.

The chain recombines TRBV3-1 (or the pseudogene TRBV3-2) with TRBJ1-3, with 9 bases identical to TRBD1. This CDR3 region has 17 residues. CDR1 and CDR2 from the germline V gene are LGHDT and YNNKEL (reference sequence). V shed 1 base, J shed 6 bases, and the junction held 10 bases outside the gene matches. As DNA, the CDR3 is TGTGCCAGCAGCCAAGTCGGAACAGGGGGCGTCAAAAACACCATATATTTT. Translating it yields CASSQVGTGGVKNTIYF.

The rearrangement links TRBV19 to TRBJ2-5; no reliable D call. The germline gives CDR1 LNHDA, CDR2 SQIVND (reference sequence). Trimming removed 5 bases from V and 5 bases from J, with 15 bases in between. This CDR3 contains 14 residues. CDR3 loop: CASSLAWNSETQYF. The CDR3 DNA reads as TGTGCCAGTAGTTTGGCTTGGAATTCGGAGACCCAGTACTTC.

The chain combines TRBV19 with TRBJ1-2; no reliable D call. The germline CDR1 and CDR2 sequences are LNHDA and SQIVND (reference sequence). The CDR3 sequence is 15 residues long. Trimming took 3 bases from V and 8 from J, leaving 19 bases between them. The CDR3 DNA reads as TGTGCCAGTAGTATGCCCTCAAGGTCCGGCGGAGGCTACACCTTC. Residues: CASSMPSRSGGGYTF. Variable domain in full (rest from reference TRBV19 and TRBJ1-2): DGGITQSPKYLFRKEGQNVTLSCEQNLNHDAMYWYRQDPGQGLRLIYYSQIVNDFQKGDIAEGYSVSREKKESFPLTVTSAQKNPTAFYLCASSMPSRSGGGYTFGSGTRLTVV.

The rearrangement links TRBV5-6 to TRBJ1-6; 8 positions match TRBD1. Trimming at V came to 3 bases and at J to 9 bases, leaving 8 bases not matched to a gene. The CDR3 has 15 residues. In germline, CDR1 is SGHDT, CDR2 YYEEEE. CDR3 in amino acids: CASSWATGGFSPLHF. CDR3 coding DNA: TGTGCCAGCAGCTGGGCTACAGGGGGGTTTTCACCCCTCCACTTT.

This rearrangement joins TRBV30 to TRBJ2-7, with D perhaps TRBD2 (5 bases). V lost 1 base and J lost 1, with 23 bases in between. The V gene's germline CDR1 is GTSNPN and CDR2 SVGIG (reference sequence). The CDR3 spans 18 residues. Written as DNA, the CDR3 is TGTGCCTGGAGTGGGCTACTCTCTACGGCGGGCCTTTCCTACGAGCAGTACTTC. Residues: CAWSGLLSTAGLSYEQYF.

For this clone: Distinct nucleotide sequences in the sample also encode this CDR3. The chain combines TRBV18 with TRBJ2-5; D is undetermined. Trimming stripped 2 bases from V and 5 bases from J, with 3 bases between. Germline V gene lookup returns CDR1 KGHSH and CDR2 LQKENI. The CDR3 length is 11 residues. The CDR3 protein is CASSPGETQYF. Written as DNA, the CDR3 is TGTGCCAGCTCACCAGGGGAGACCCAGTACTTC.

The chain links TRBV7-2 to TRBJ2-1, with D perhaps matching TRBD1 or TRBD2 (5 bases each). Per the germline V gene, CDR1 is SGHTA and CDR2 is FQGNSA. CDR3 length: 13 amino acids. The V and J ends lost 5 bases and 9 bases respectively, with 14 bases between them. This CDR3 reads CASSNGAGGEQFF. As DNA, the CDR3 is TGTGCCAGCAGCAACGGGGCGGGTGGTGAGCAGTTCTTC.

The chain has TRBV10-3 and TRBJ1-2, with 10 nucleotides matching TRBD1. Germline V CDR1 and CDR2: ENHRY, SYGVKD. CDR3 size: 17 residues. V gave up 3 bases and J gave up 5 bases; unmatched junction bases: 12. CDR3 sequence reads: CAISDSGTGASRYGYTF. CDR3 DNA sequence: TGTGCCATCAGTGACTCCGGGACAGGGGCCTCTAGGTATGGCTACACCTTC.

This sequence joins TRBV30 and TRBJ1-1, with D hard to call. This CDR3 contains 13 residues. V lost 3 bases, J lost 1 base, and 9 bases lay in between. Germline CDR1 reads GTSNPN; CDR2 reads SVGIG (reference sequence). The CDR3 sequence: CAWSSSGNTEAFF. CDR3 DNA: TGTGCCTGGAGCTCCTCCGGGAACACTGAAGCTTTCTTT.